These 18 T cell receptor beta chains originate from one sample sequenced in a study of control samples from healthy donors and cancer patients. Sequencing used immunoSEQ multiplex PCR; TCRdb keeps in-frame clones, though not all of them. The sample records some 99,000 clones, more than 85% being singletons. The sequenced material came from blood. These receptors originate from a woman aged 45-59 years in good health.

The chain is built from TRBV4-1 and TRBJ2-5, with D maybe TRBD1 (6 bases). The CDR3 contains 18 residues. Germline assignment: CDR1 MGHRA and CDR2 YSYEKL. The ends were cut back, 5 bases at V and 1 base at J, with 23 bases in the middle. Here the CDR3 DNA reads TGCGCCAGCAGCAACAGGGCGGCGGTTTTACGATCCCAAGAGACCCAGTACTTC. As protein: CASSNRAAVLRSQETQYF.

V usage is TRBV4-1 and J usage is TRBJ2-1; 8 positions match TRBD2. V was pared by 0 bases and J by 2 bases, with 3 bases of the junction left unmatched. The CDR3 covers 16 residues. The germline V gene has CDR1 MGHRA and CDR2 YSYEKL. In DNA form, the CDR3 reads TGCGCCAGCAGCCAAGACGGGGGGGCACCCTACAATGAGCAGTTCTTC. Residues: CASSQDGGAPYNEQFF.

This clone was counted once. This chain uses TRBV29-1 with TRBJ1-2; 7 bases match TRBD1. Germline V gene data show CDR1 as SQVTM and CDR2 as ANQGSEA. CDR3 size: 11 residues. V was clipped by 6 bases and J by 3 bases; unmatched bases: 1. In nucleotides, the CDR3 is TGCAGCGTCGGGACAGACTATGGCTACACCTTC. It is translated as CSVGTDYGYTF.

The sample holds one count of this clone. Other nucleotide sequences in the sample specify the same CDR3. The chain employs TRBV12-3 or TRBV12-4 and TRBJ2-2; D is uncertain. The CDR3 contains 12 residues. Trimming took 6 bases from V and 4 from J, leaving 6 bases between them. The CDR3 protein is CASSPVTGELFF. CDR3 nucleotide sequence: TGTGCCAGCAGCCCAGTCACCGGGGAGCTGTTTTTT.

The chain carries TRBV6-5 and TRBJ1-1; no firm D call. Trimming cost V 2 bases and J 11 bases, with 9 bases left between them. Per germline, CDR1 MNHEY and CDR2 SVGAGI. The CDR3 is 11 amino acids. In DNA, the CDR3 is TGTGCCAGCAGTTACCCCGGAAAGGCTTTCTTT. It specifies CASSYPGKAFF.

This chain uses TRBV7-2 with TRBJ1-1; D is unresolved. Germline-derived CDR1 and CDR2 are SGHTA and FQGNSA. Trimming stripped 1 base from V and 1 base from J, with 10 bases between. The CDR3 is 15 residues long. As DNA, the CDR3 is TGTGCCAGCAGCTTAGATGGGCACCCGAACACTGAAGCTTTCTTT. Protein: CASSLDGHPNTEAFF.

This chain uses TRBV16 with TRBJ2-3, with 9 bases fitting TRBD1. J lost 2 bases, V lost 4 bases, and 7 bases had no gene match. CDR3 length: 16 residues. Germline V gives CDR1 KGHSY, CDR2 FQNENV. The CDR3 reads CASSPWTGDATDTQYF. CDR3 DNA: TGTGCCAGCAGCCCATGGACAGGGGATGCCACAGATACGCAGTATTTT.

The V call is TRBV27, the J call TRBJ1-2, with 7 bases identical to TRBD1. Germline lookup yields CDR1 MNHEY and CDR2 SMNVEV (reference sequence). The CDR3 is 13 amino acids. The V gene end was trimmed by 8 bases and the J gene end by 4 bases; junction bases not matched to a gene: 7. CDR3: CASSDRTSYGYTF. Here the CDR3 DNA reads TGTGCCAGCTCGGACAGGACATCCTATGGCTACACCTTC.

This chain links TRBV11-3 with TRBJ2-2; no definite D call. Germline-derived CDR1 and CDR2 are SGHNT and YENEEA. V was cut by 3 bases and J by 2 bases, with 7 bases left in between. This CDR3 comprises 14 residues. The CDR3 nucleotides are TGTGCCAGCAGCTTTGGCACTAACACCGGGGAGCTGTTTTTT. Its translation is CASSFGTNTGELFF.

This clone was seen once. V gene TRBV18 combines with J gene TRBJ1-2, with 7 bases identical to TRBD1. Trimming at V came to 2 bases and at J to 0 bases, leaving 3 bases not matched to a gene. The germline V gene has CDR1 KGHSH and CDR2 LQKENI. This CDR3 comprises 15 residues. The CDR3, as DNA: TGTGCCAGCTCACCAGACAGGGTGGCTAACTATGGCTACACCTTC. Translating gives CASSPDRVANYGYTF.

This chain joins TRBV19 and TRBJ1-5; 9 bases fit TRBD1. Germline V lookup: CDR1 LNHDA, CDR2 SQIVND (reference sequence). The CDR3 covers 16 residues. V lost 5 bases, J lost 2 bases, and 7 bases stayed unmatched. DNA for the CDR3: TGTGCCAGTAGTTTAAGGGGGGACAGGGGCAATCAGCCCCAGCATTTT. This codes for CASSLRGDRGNQPQHF.

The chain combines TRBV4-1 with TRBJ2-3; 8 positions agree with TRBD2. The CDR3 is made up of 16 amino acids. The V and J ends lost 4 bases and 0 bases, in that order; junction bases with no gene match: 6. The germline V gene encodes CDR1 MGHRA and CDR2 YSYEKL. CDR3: CASSPRVAGSTDTQYF. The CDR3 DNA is TGCGCCAGCAGCCCCCGGGTAGCGGGGAGCACAGATACGCAGTATTTT.

The CDR3 region is CASSMGRYYGYTF. CDR3 coding DNA: TGTGCCAGTAGTATGGGCCGGTATTATGGCTACACCTTC. The chain carries TRBV19 and TRBJ1-2, with unresolved D. Germline CDR1 and CDR2: LNHDA and SQIVND (reference sequence). The CDR3 consists of 13 residues. V was trimmed by 3 bases and J by 5 bases, leaving 10 bases between them.

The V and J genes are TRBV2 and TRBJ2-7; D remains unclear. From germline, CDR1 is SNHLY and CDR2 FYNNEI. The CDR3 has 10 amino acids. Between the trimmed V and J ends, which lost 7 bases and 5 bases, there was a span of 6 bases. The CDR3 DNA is TGTGCCAGCACCTCTCACGAGCAGTACTTC. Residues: CASTSHEQYF.

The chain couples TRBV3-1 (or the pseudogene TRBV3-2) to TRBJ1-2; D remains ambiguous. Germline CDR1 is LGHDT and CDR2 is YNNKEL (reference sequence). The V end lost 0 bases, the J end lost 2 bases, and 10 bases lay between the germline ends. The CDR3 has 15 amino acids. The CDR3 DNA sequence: TGTGCCAGCAGCCAAGATAATAAGGGAAACTATGGCTACACCTTC. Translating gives CASSQDNKGNYGYTF.

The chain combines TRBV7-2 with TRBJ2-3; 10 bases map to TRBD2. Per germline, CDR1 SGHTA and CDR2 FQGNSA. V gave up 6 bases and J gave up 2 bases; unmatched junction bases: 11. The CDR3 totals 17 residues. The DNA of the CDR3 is TGTGCCAGCAGTCCTCGTTTAGCGGGGGGTCTCACAGATACGCAGTATTTT. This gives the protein CASSPRLAGGLTDTQYF.

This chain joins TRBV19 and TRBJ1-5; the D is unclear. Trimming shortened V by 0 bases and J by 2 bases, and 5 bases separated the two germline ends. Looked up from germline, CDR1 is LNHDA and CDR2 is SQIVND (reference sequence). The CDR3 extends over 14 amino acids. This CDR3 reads CASSIDAGNQPQHF. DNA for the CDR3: TGTGCCAGTAGTATAGACGCCGGCAATCAGCCCCAGCATTTT.

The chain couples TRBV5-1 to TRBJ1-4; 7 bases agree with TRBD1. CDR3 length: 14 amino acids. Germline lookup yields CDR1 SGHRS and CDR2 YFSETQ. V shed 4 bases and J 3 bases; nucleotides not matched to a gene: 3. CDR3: CASSPGTANEKLFF. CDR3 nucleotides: TGCGCCAGCAGCCCCGGGACAGCTAATGAAAAACTGTTTTTT.